This T cell receptor (beta chain) comes out of a study of T cells in localized non-small cell lung cancer. The CDR3 is 14 amino acids. CDR1 is SNHLY, CDR2 FYNNEI, per germline. V was cut by 3 bases and J by 2 bases, with 8 bases left in between. Clones were sequenced by immunoSEQ multiplex PCR, and TCRdb holds only the in-frame ones, with some missing. Among around 29,000 clones listed, 80% to 95% were seen once. There are a few counts of this clone. Sample: peripheral blood mononuclear cells, taken before any cancer treatment. This sequence was found in a woman aged 35-70 years with stage III lung adenocarcinoma. The chain joins TRBV2 to TRBJ2-4; no definite D call. The CDR3 sequence: CASSDRRTKNIQYF. For the CDR3, the DNA is TGTGCCAGCAGTGATCGTAGGACCAAAAACATTCAGTACTTC.